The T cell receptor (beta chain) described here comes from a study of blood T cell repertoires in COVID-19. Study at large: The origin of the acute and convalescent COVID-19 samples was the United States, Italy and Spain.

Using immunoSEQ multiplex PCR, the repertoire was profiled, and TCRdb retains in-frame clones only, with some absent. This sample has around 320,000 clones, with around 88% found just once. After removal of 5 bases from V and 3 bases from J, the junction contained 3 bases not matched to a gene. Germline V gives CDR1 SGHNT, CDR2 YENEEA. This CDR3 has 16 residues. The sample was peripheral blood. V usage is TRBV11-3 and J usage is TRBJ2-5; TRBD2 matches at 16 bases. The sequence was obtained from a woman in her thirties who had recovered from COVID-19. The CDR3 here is CASSLGLAGGKETQYF. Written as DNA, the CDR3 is TGTGCCAGCAGCCTGGGACTAGCGGGGGGGAAAGAGACCCAGTACTTC.